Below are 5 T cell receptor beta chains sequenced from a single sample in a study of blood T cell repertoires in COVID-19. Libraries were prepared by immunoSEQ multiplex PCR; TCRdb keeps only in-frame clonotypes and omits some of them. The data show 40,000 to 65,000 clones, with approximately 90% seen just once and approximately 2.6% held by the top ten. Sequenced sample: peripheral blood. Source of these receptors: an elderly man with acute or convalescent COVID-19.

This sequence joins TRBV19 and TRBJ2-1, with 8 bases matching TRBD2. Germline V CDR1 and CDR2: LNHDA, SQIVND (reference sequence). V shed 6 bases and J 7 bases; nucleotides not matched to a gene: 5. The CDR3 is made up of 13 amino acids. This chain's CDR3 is CASRPRGGNEQFF. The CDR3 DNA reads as TGTGCCAGTAGACCCCGGGGGGGAAATGAGCAGTTCTTC.

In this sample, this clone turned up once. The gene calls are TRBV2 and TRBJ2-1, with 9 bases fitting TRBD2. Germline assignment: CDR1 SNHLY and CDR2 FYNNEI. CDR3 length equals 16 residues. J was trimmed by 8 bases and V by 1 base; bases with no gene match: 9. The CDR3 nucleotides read TGTGCCAGCAGTGAAGGGTTGCGGGGGGGCGTTTATGAGCAGTTCTTC. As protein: CASSEGLRGGVYEQFF.

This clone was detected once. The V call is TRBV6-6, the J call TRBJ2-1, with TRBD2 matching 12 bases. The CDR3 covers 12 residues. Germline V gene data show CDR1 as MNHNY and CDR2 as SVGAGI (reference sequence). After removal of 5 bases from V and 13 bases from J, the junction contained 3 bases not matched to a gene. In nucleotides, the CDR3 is TGTGCCAGCAGTCTAGCGGGGGGGCTTCAGTTCTTC. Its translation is CASSLAGGLQFF.

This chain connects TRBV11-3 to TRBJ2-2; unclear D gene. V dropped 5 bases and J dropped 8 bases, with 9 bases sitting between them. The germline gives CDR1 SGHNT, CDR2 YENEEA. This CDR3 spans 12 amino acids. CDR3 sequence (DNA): TGTGCCAGCAGCCCCGGGTCTGGGGAGCTGTTTTTT. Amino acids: CASSPGSGELFF. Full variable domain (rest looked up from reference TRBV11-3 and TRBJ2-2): EAGVVQSPRYKIIEKKQPVAFWCNPISGHNTLYWYLQNLGQGPELLIRYENEEAVDDSQLPKDRFSAERLKGVDSTLKIQPAELGDSAVYLCASSPGSGELFFGEGSRLTVL.

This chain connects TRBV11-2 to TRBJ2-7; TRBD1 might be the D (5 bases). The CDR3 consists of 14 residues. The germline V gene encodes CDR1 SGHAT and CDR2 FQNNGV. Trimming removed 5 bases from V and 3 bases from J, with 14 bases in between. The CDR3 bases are TGTGCCAGCAGCGAAGGACGGACAATCTACGAGCAGTACTTC. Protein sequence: CASSEGRTIYEQYF. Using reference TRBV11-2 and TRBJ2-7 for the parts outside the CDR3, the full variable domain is EAGVAQSPRYKIIEKRQSVAFWCNPISGHATLYWYQQILGQGPKLLIQFQNNGVVDDSQLPKDRFSAERLKGVDSTLKIQPAKLEDSAVYLCASSEGRTIYEQYFGPGTRLTVT.